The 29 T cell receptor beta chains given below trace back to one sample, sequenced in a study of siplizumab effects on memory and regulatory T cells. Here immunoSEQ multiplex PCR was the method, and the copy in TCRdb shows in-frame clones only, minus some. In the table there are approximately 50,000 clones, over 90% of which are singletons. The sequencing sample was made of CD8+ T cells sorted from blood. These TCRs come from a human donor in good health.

The CDR3 is CASSDPSGYSYEQYF. For the CDR3, the DNA is TGCGCCAGCAGTGACCCGAGCGGATATTCCTACGAGCAGTACTTC. V and J are TRBV10-1 and TRBJ2-7, with a tentative D call TRBD2 (5 bases). Deletions cut 3 bases from V and 1 base from J, with 13 bases between. The CDR3 is 15 residues long. Germline V gene data show CDR1 as WNHNN and CDR2 as SYGVQD (reference sequence).

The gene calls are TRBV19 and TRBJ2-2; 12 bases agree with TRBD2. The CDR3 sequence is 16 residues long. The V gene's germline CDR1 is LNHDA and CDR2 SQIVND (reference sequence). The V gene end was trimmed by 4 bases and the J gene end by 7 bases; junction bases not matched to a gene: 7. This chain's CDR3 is CASSRLAGATSGELFF. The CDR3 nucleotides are TGTGCCAGTAGTAGACTAGCGGGAGCAACCAGCGGGGAGCTGTTTTTT.

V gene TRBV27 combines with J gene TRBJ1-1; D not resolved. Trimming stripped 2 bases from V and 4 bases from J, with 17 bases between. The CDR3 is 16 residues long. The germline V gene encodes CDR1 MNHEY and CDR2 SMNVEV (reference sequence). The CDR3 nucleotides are TGTGCCAGCAGTTTAGGGTGGGCGGTGGGGAGCACTGAAGCTTTCTTT. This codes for CASSLGWAVGSTEAFF.

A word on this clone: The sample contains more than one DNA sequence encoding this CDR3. CDR3 nucleotide sequence: TGTGCCAGCAGCTTACAGGGGAATGAGCAGTTCTTC. Its translation: CASSLQGNEQFF. J is TRBJ2-1 and V is TRBV7-9; D perhaps matches TRBD1 (6 bases). Germline-derived CDR1 and CDR2 are SEHNR and FQNEAQ (reference sequence). This CDR3 has 12 amino acids. Deletions cut 2 bases from V and 7 bases from J, with 6 bases between. Together with reference TRBV7-9 and TRBJ2-1, the CDR3 gives the full variable domain: DTGVSQNPRHKITKRGQNVTFRCDPISEHNRLYWYRQTLGQGPEFLTYFQNEAQLEKSRLLSDRFSAERPKGSFSTLEIQRTEQGDSAMYLCASSLQGNEQFFGPGTRLTVL.

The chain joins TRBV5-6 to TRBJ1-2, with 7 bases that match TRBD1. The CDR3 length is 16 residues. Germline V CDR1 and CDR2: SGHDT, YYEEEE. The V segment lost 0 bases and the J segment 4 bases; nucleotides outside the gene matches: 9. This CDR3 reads CASSLATTGAVYGYTF. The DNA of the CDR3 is TGTGCCAGCAGCTTGGCCACTACAGGGGCAGTCTATGGCTACACCTTC.

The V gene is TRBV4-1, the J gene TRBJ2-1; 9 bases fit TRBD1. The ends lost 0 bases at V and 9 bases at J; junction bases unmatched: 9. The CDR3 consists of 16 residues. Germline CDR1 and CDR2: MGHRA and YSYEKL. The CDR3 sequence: CASSQETGGFQGEQFF. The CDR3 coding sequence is TGCGCCAGCAGCCAAGAGACAGGGGGGTTTCAGGGTGAGCAGTTCTTC.

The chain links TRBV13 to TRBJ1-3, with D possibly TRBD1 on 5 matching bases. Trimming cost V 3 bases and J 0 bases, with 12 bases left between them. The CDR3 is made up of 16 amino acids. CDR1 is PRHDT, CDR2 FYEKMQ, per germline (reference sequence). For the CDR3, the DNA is TGTGCCAGCAGCTTTTCGGGGGTCGGCTCTGGAAACACCATATATTTT. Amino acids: CASSFSGVGSGNTIYF.

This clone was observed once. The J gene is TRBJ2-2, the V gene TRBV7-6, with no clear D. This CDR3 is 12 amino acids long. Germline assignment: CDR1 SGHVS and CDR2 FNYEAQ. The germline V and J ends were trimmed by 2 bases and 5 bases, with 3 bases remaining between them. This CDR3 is CASSLKTGELFF. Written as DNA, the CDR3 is TGTGCCAGCAGCTTAAAAACCGGGGAGCTGTTTTTT.

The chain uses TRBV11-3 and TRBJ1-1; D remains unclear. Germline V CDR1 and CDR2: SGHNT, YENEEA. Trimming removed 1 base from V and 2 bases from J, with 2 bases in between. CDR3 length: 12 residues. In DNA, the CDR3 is TGTGCCAGCAGCTTAGCCAACACTGAAGCTTTCTTT. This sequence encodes CASSLANTEAFF.

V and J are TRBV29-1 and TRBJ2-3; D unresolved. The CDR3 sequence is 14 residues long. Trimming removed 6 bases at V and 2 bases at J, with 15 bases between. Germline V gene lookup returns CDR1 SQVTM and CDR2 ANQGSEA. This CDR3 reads CSVWLARFTDTQYF. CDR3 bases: TGCAGCGTCTGGTTGGCCAGGTTCACAGATACGCAGTATTTT.

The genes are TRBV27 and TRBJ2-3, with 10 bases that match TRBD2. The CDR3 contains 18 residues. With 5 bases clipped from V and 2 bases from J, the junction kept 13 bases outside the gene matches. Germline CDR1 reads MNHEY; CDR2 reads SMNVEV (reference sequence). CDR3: CASSPTSTSGTFTDTQYF. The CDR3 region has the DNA TGTGCCAGCAGTCCAACATCAACTAGCGGGACATTCACAGATACGCAGTATTTT.

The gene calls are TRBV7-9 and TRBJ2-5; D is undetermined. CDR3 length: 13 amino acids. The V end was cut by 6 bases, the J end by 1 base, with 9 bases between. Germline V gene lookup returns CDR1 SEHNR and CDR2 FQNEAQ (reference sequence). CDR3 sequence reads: CASSSALQETQYF. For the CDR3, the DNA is TGTGCCAGCAGTTCGGCACTCCAAGAGACCCAGTACTTC. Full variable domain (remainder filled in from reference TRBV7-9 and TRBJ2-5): DTGVSQNPRHKITKRGQNVTFRCDPISEHNRLYWYRQTLGQGPEFLTYFQNEAQLEKSRLLSDRFSAERPKGSFSTLEIQRTEQGDSAMYLCASSSALQETQYFGPGTRLLVL.

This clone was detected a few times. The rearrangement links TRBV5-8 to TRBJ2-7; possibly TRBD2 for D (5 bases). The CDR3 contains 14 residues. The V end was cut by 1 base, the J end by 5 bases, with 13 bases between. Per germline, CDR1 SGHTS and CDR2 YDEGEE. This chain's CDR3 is CASSLRRTRDEQYF. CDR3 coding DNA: TGTGCCAGCAGCTTGCGGCGAACGAGGGACGAGCAGTACTTC.

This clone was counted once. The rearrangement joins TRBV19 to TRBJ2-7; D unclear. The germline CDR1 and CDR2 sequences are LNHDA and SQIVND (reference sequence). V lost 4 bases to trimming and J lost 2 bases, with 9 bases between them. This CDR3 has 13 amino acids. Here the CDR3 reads CASSTGKPYEQYF. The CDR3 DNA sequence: TGTGCCAGTAGTACAGGAAAGCCCTACGAGCAGTACTTC.

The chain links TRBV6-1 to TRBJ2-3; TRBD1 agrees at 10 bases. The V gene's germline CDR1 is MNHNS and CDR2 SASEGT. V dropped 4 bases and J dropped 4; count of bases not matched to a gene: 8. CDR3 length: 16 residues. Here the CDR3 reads CASSVIGTGDSDTQYF. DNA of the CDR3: TGTGCCAGCAGTGTAATAGGGACAGGGGACTCAGATACGCAGTATTTT.

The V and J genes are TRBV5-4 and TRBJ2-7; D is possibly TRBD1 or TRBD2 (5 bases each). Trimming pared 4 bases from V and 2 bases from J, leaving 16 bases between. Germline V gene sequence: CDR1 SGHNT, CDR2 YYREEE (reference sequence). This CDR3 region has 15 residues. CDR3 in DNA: TGTGCCAGCAGCCCCACTCCGGGACGGCCCTACGAGCAGTACTTC. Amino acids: CASSPTPGRPYEQYF.

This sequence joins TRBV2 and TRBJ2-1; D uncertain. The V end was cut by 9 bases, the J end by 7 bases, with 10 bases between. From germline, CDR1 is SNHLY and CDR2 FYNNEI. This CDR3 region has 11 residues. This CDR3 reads CARTLGNEQFF. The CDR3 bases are TGTGCCAGAACTCTGGGGAATGAGCAGTTCTTC.

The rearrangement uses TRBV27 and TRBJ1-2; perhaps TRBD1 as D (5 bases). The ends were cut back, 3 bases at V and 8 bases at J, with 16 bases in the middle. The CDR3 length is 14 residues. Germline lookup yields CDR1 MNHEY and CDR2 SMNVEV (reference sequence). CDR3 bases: TGTGCCAGCAGTTTTCGGGTAGCAGGGTACGGCTACACCTTC. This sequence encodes CASSFRVAGYGYTF.

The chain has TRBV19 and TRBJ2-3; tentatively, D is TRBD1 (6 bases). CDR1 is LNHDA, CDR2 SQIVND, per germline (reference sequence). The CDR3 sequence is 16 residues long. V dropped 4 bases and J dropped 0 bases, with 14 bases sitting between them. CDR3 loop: CASSKKTGYSTDTQYF. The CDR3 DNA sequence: TGTGCCAGTAGTAAAAAGACAGGCTATAGCACAGATACGCAGTATTTT.

For the CDR3, the DNA is TGTGCCACCAGCACCCCTAGGGGGACTGGAAACACCATATATTTT. Its translation: CATSTPRGTGNTIYF. The V call is TRBV15, the J call TRBJ1-3; weak D call: TRBD1 (6 bases). Trimming took off 4 bases at V and 2 bases at J, with 12 bases between the two ends. Germline V CDR1 and CDR2: LNHNV, YYDKDF (reference sequence). The CDR3 is made up of 15 amino acids.

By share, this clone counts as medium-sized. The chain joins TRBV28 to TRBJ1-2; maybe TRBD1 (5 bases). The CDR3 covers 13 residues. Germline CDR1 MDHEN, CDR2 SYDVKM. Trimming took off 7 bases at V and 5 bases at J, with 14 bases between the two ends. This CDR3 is CASTATAQYGYTF. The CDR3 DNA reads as TGTGCCAGCACCGCGACAGCGCAGTATGGCTACACCTTC.

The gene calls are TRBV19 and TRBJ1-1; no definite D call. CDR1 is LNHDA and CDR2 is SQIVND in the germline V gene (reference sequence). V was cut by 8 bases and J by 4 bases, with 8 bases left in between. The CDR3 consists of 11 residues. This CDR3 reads CASGWTTEAFF. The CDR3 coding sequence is TGTGCCAGTGGGTGGACCACTGAAGCTTTCTTT.

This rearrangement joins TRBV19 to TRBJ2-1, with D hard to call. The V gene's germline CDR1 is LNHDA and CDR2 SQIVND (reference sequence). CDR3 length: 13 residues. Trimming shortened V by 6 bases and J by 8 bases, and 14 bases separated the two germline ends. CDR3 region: CASSPHRLDEQFF. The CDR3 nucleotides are TGTGCCAGTAGCCCCCATAGGTTAGATGAGCAGTTCTTC.

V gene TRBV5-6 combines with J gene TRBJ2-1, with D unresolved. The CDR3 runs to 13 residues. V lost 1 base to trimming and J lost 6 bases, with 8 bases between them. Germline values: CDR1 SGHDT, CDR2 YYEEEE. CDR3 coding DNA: TGTGCCAGCAGCTTGTACGGGCCCAATGAGCAGTTCTTC. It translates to CASSLYGPNEQFF.

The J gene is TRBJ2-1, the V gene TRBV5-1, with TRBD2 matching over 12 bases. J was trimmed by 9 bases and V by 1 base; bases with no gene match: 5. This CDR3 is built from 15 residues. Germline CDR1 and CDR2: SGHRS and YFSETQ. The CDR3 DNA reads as TGCGCCAGCAGCTTGCCGACTAGCGGGAGCGGTGAGCAGTTCTTC. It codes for CASSLPTSGSGEQFF.

In DNA, the CDR3 is TGTGCCAGCAGTCCCTCACTAGAAGGGGTTGAGCAGTTCTTC. It specifies CASSPSLEGVEQFF. The J gene is TRBJ2-1, the V gene TRBV27, with D perhaps being TRBD1 or TRBD2 (5 bases each). The CDR3 runs to 14 residues. Trimming took 5 bases from V and 9 from J, leaving 17 bases between them. Per the germline V gene, CDR1 is MNHEY and CDR2 is SMNVEV (reference sequence).

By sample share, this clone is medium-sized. The CDR3: CASSPPGGNTIYF. The DNA for the CDR3 is TGTGCCAGCAGCCCCCCGGGAGGAAACACCATATATTTT. V is TRBV21-1 and J is TRBJ1-3. TRBV21-1 is tagged as a pseudogene. The CDR3 spans 13 residues.

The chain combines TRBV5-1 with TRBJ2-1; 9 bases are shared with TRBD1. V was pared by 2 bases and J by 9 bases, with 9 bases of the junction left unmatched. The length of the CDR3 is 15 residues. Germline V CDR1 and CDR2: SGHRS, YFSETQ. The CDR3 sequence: CASSLGTGRMGEQFF. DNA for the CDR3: TGCGCCAGCAGCTTAGGGACAGGGAGGATGGGTGAGCAGTTCTTC.

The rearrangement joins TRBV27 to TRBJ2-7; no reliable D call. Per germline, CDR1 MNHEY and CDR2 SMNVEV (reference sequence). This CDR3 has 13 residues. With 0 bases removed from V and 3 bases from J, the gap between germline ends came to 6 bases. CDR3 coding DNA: TGTGCCAGCAGTTTATCACGACTCTACGAGCAGTACTTC. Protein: CASSLSRLYEQYF.